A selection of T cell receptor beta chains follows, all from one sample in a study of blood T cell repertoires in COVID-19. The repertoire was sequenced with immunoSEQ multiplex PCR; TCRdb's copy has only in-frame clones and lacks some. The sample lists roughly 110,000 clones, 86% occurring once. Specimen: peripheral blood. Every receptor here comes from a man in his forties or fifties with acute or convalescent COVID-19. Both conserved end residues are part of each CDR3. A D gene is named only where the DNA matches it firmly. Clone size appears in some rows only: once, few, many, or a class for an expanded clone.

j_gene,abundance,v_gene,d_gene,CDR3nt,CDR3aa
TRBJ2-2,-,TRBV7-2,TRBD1,TGTGCCAGCAGCCAAAACAGGGGGCTCGTCGGGGAGCTGTTTTTT,CASSQNRGLVGELFF
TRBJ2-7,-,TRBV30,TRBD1,TGTGCCTGGAGCAGTGGGGGGACAGGGAGGACTACCTACGAGCAGTACTTC,CAWSSGGTGRTTYEQYF
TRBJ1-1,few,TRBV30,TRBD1,TGTGCCTGGAGTGTAAAGGGACAGAGTTGGAACACTGAAGCTTTCTTT,CAWSVKGQSWNTEAFF
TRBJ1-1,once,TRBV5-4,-,TGTGCCAGCAGCTTGCGGGGGGGCGCAGGTACTGAAGCTTTCTTT,CASSLRGGAGTEAFF
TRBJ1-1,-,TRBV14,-,TGTGCCAGCAGCCACGACAGCACTGAAGCTTTCTTT,CASSHDSTEAFF
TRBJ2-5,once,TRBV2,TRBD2,TGTGCCAGCAGCGTGACTAGCGGGAGGTCGGAAGAGACCCAGTACTTC,CASSVTSGRSEETQYF
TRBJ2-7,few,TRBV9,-,TGTGCCAGCGGGCGGGGTGTATACGAGCAGTACTTC,CASGRGVYEQYF
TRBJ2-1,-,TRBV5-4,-,TGTGCCAGCAGCTTCGAGAGGGGCGGGATTTTAAATGAGCAGTTCTTC,CASSFERGGILNEQFF
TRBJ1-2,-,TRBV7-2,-,TGTGCCAGCAGCAGACTTGACGGCGACTATGGCTACACCTTC,CASSRLDGDYGYTF
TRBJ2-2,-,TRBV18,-,TGTGCCAGCTCAAAGCGGGACATCGCGAACACCGGGGAGCTGTTTTTT,CASSKRDIANTGELFF
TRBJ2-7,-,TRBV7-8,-,TGTGCCAGCAGCCCCCGGACTCGCCTCTACGAGCAGTACTTC,CASSPRTRLYEQYF
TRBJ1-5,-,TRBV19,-,TGTGCCAGTAGTGCTACAGCCCCCGGGGGCAATCAGCCCCAGCATTTT,CASSATAPGGNQPQHF
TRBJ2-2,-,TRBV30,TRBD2,TGTGCCTGGAGCCCCGGGGTACTAGCGGGAGATACCGGGGAGCTGTTTTTT,CAWSPGVLAGDTGELFF
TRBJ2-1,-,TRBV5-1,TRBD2,TGCGCCAGCAGCTTAGCGGGGGGGCCCAATGAGCAGTTCTTC,CASSLAGGPNEQFF
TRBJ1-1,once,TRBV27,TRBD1,TGTGCCACCTGGACAGGGGTGGGTGAAGCTTTCTTT,CATWTGVGEAFF
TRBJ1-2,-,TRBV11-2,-,TGTGCCAGCAGCTTAGATGGGGTCGGGGACTATGGCTACACCTTC,CASSLDGVGDYGYTF
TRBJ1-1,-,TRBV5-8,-,TGTGCCAGCAGCCCCCTTTTGGGGGGAAACACTGAAGCTTTCTTT,CASSPLLGGNTEAFF
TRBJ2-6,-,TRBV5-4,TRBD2,TGTGCCAGCAGCTCGGGACTAGCGGGGAGAACCTCTGGGGCCAACGTCCTGACTTTC,CASSSGLAGRTSGANVLTF
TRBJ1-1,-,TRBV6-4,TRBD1,TGTGCCAGCAGCCTGACAGGGGGCTTCACTGAAGCTTTCTTT,CASSLTGGFTEAFF
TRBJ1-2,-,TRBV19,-,TGTGCCAGTAGTCCCAGGGTTAACTATGGCTACACCTTC,CASSPRVNYGYTF
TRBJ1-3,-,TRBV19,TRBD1,TGTGCCAGTAGTATTGGGGGACAGGGAACAAACACCATATATTTT,CASSIGGQGTNTIYF
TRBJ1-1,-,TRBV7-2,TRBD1,TGTGCCAGCAGCTTGAACAGGGGGCGAAACACTGAAGCTTTCTTT,CASSLNRGRNTEAFF
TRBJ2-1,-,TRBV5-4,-,TGTGCCAGCAGCTTCCTACAGGGAAGGGACGAGCAGTTCTTC,CASSFLQGRDEQFF
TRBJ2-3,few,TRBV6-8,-,TGTGCCAGCCGAGGTTGGGGGGGGCCGATAGATACGCAGTATTTT,CASRGWGGPIDTQYF
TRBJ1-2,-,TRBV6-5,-,TGTGCCAGCAGCTCCAATGGGGGCCCCCGGGGCTACACCTTC,CASSSNGGPRGYTF
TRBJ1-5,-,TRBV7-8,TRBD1,TGTGCCAGCAGCTTAGAACGTCCCAGGGGGCAGCCCCAGCATTTT,CASSLERPRGQPQHF
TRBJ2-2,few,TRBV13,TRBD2,TGTGCCAGCAGCTTATGGGGTAGCGGGGAGAACACCGGGGAGCTGTTTTTT,CASSLWGSGENTGELFF
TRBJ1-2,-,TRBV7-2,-,TGTGCCAGCAGCCGACAGACATACTATGGCTACACCTTC,CASSRQTYYGYTF
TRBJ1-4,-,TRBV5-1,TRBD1,TGCGCCAGCAGCTTGGGGGTCCCGGGACAGGGACGAGGTGAAAAACTGTTTTTT,CASSLGVPGQGRGEKLFF
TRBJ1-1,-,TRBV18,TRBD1,TGTGCCAGCTCACCGCACGACAGGGGAAGAGCTTTCTTT,CASSPHDRGRAFF
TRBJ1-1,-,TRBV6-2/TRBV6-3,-,TGTGCCAGCAGTTACCCCGCGGGATGGAACACTGAAGCTTTCTTT,CASSYPAGWNTEAFF
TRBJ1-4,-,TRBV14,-,TGTGCCAGCAGCCAAAGGGGAGGAGAAAAACTGTTTTTT,CASSQRGGEKLFF
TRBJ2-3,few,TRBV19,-,TGTGCCAGTAGTGGCTTCACAGGGGGGGCAGATACGCAGTATTTT,CASSGFTGGADTQYF
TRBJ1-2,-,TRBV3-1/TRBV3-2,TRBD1,TGTGCCAGCAGCCAAGTATCAGGGGGCGATGGCTACACCTTC,CASSQVSGGDGYTF
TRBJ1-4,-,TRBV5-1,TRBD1,TGCGCCAGCAGCCGGACAGGGGGCTTTGAAAAACTGTTTTTT,CASSRTGGFEKLFF
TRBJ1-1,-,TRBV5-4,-,TGTGCCAGCAGCCCCGGACAAACTGAAGCTTTCTTT,CASSPGQTEAFF
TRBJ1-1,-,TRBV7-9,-,TGTGCCAGCAGCGTATCAGTGAACACTGAAGCTTTCTTT,CASSVSVNTEAFF
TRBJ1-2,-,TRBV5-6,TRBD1,TGTGCCAGCAGCTTGGTCGGACAGGGTAATGGCTACACCTTC,CASSLVGQGNGYTF
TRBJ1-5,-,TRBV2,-,TGTGCCAGCAAGGAGAGTAATCAGCCCCAGCATTTT,CASKESNQPQHF
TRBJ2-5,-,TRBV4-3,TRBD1,TGCGCCAGCAGCCAAGATGCGACAGGGGCAGCGACCCAGTACTTC,CASSQDATGAATQYF
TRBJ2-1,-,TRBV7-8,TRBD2,TGTGCCAGCAGCTACCGGACTAGCGGGGTAATCAATGAGCAGTTCTTC,CASSYRTSGVINEQFF
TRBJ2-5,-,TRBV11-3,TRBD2,TGTGCCAGCAGCTTAGTCGCCGCCGGGGGGGGACAAGAGACCCAGTACTTC,CASSLVAAGGGQETQYF
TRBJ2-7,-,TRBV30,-,TGTGCCTGGAGTCATTTAACCGAGAAGACCTACGAGCAGTACTTC,CAWSHLTEKTYEQYF
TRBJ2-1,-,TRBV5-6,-,TGTGCCAGCAGCGTGGCGGGCTCCTACAATGAGCAGTTCTTC,CASSVAGSYNEQFF
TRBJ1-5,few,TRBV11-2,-,TGTGCCAGCAGCTTTAGCGATAATCAGCCCCAGCATTTT,CASSFSDNQPQHF